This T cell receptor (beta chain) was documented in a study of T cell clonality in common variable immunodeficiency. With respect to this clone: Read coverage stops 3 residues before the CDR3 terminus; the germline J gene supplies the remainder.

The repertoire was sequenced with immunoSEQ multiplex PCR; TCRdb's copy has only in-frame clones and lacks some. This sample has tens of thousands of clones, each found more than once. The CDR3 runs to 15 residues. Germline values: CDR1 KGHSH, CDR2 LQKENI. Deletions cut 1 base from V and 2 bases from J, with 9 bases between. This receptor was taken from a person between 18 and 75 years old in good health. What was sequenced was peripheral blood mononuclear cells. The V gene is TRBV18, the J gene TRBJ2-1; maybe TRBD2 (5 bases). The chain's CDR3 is CASSPLATTYNEQFF. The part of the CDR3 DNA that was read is TGTGCCAGCTCACCACTAGCGACAACCTACAATGAG.